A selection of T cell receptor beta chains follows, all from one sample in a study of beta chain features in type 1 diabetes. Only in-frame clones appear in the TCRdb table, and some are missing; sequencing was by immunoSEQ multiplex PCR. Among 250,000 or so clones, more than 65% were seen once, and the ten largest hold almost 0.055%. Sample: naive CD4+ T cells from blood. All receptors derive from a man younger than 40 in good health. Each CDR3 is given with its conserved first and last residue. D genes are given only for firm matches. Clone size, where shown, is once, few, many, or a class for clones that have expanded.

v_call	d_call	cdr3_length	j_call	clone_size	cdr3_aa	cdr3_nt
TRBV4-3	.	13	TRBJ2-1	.	CASSPGAYNEQFF	TGCGCCAGCAGCCCTGGTGCCTACAATGAGCAGTTCTTC
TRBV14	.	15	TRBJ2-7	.	CASSQVALSSYEQYF	TGTGCCAGCAGCCAAGTAGCGCTTAGCTCCTACGAGCAGTACTTC
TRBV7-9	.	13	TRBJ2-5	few	CASSRGQQETQYF	TGTGCCAGCAGTCGGGGACAACAAGAGACCCAGTACTTC
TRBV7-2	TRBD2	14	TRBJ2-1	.	CASSRGGARNEQFF	TGTGCCAGCAGCCGCGGGGGGGCTCGTAATGAGCAGTTCTTC
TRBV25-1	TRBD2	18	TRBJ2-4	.	CASIGFASGAVAKNIQYF	TGTGCCAGCATTGGCTTCGCTAGCGGGGCGGTAGCCAAAAACATTCAGTACTTC
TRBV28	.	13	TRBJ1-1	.	CASMGRPNTEAFF	TGTGCCAGCATGGGACGGCCGAACACTGAAGCTTTCTTT
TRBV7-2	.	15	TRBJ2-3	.	CASSLFAVHTDTQYF	TGTGCCAGCAGCTTATTCGCCGTCCACACAGATACGCAGTATTTT
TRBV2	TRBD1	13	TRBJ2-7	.	CASRKDREYEQYF	TGTGCCAGCAGGAAGGACAGGGAATACGAGCAGTACTTC
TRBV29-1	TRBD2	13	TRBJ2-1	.	CSVDRGGPVEQFF	TGCAGCGTTGACCGGGGGGGGCCGGTCGAGCAGTTCTTC
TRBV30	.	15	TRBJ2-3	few	CAWRPGMSSTDTQYF	TGTGCCTGGAGGCCAGGGATGAGTAGCACAGATACGCAGTATTTT
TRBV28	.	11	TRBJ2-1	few	CASSFESEQFF	TGTGCCAGCAGTTTTGAGTCCGAGCAGTTCTTC
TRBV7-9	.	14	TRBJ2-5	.	CASSLYGGAETQYF	TGTGCCAGCAGCTTATACGGTGGAGCCGAGACCCAGTACTTC
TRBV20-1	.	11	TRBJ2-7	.	CSAADRYEQYF	TGCAGTGCTGCCGACCGGTACGAGCAGTACTTC
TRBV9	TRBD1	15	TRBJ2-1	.	CASSFGQGSYNEQFF	TGTGCCAGCAGCTTCGGACAGGGGAGCTACAATGAGCAGTTCTTC
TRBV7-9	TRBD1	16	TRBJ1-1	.	CASRLNRDRKNTEAFF	TGTGCCAGCAGACTGAACCGGGACAGGAAGAACACTGAAGCTTTCTTT
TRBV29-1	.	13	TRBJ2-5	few	CSGSLGVQETQYF	TGCAGCGGCTCCCTCGGGGTCCAAGAGACCCAGTACTTC
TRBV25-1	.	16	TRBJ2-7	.	CASSEGPGTQNYEQYF	TGTGCCAGCAGTGAGGGCCCCGGGACACAGAACTACGAGCAGTACTTC